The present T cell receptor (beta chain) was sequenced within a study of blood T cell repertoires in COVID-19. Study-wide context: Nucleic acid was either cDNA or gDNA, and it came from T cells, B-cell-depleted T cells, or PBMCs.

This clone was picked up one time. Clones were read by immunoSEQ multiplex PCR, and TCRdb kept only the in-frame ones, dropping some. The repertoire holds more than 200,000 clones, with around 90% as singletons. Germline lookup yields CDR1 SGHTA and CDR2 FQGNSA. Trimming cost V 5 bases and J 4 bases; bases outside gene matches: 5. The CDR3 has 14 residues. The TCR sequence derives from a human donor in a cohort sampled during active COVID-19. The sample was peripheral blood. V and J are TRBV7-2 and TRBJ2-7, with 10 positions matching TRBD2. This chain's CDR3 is CASSTGLADYEQYF. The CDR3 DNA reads TGTGCCAGCAGCACAGGACTAGCGGATTACGAGCAGTACTTC.